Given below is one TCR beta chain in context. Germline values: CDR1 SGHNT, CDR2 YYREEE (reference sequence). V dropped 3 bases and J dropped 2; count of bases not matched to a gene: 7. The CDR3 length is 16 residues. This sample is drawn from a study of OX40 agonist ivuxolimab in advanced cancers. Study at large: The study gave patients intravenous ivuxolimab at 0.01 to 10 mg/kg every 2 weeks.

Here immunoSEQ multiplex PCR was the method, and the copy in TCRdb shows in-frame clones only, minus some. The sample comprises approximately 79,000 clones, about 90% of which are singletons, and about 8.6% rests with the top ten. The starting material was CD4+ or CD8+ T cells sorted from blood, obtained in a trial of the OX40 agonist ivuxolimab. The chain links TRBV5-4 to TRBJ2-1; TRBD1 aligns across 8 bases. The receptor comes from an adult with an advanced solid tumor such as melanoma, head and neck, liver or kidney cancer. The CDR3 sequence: CASSSQTGAPYNEQFF. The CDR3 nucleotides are TGTGCCAGCAGCTCTCAGACAGGGGCCCCCTACAATGAGCAGTTCTTC.